One sample yielded the 20 T cell receptor beta chains listed below, sequenced in a study of T cell repertoires in cytomegalovirus infection (dated by TCRdb to the late 2010s). Which antigens these TCRs recognize remains unknown. The sample's treatment or condition label is to be understood as: in vitro stimulation with specific CMV peptide epitopes to enrich CMV-specific T cells. The sequencer was an Illumina HiSeq 1500. TCRdb reprocessed the public reads (quality trimming at Q25 with fastp, clone calling with MiXCR) and kept in-frame beta chains. Identical CDR3 proteins give one entry, which carries the most common genes and DNA. In this sample the table shows a few hundred thousand distinct CDR3 sequences, around a quarter of which occur a single time. The ten biggest clones cover 10% to 15% of the sample. The material was cultured PBMCs, obtained from culture after CMV antigen stimulation. Receptor source: a human donor in good health (CMV status not recorded). Some clones in this sample may be carry-over from other donors' samples.

J is TRBJ1-2 and V is TRBV4-2, with a tentative D call TRBD1 (6 bases). CDR1 and CDR2 (germline): LGHNA, YNFKEQ. The CDR3 sequence is 16 residues long. V shed 6 bases and J shed 3 bases, with 20 bases lying between them. In DNA form, the CDR3 reads TGTGCCAGCAGGGGAGCGTTGGGGGGCGGAGACTATGGCTACACCTTC. Its protein is CASRGALGGGDYGYTF.

This CDR3 reads CASSLDALGGVGEQYF. The CDR3 DNA sequence: TGTGCCAGCAGCTTAGACGCCCTCGGGGGGGTCGGCGAGCAGTACTTC. V is TRBV7-2 and J is TRBJ2-7; the match to TRBD2 covers 8 bases. The CDR3 runs 16 residues. J gave up 6 bases and V 1 base, and 11 bases lay outside the gene matches. The germline V gene has CDR1 SGHTA and CDR2 FQGNSA.

Only a few counts were recorded for this clonotype. V is TRBV6-5 and J is TRBJ2-2; D ambiguous. The CDR3 runs to 14 residues. V dropped 0 bases and J dropped 4 bases, with 6 bases sitting between them. Germline lookup yields CDR1 MNHEY and CDR2 SVGAGI. The DNA of the CDR3 is TGTGCCAGCAGTTACTCAGCGCGCACCGGGGAGCTGTTTTTT. Translating it yields CASSYSARTGELFF.

This clonotype appeared many times. The chain carries TRBV27 and TRBJ1-6, with D unclear. Trimming removed 6 bases from V and 0 bases from J, with 9 bases in between. Germline V CDR1 and CDR2: MNHEY, SMNVEV (reference sequence). The length of the CDR3 is 15 residues. The chain's CDR3 is CASSPGSSYNSPLHF. DNA of the CDR3: TGTGCCAGCAGCCCTGGTAGCTCCTATAATTCACCCCTCCACTTT.

This clonotype has a handful of counts. This chain uses TRBV7-2 with TRBJ2-7; D is unclear. The CDR3 loop spans 14 amino acids. Germline V lookup: CDR1 SGHTA, CDR2 FQGNSA. With 5 bases removed from V and 1 base from J, the gap between germline ends came to 12 bases. CDR3 sequence reads: CASSPRVGSYEQYV. In nucleotides, the CDR3 is TGTGCCAGCAGCCCTAGGGTAGGTTCCTACGAGCAGTACGTC.

This clonotype was recorded at least ten times. The chain recombines TRBV19 with TRBJ2-1; TRBD2 matches at 9 bases. The CDR3 totals 16 residues. Germline V gene lookup returns CDR1 LNHDA and CDR2 SQIVND (reference sequence). V trimming: 5 bases; J trimming: 6 bases; junction bases outside the gene matches: 11. The CDR3 nucleotides read TGTGCCAGTAGTTCATCTCTAGCGGGAAAAGGCAATGAGCAGTTCTTC. As protein: CASSSSLAGKGNEQFF.

The CDR3 DNA reads TGCGCCAGCAGCCAAGAGAGGGGGCAGTACTACGAGCAGTACTTC. This gives the protein CASSQERGQYYEQYF. This rearrangement joins TRBV4-1 to TRBJ2-7, with TRBD1 identical over 7 bases. The CDR3 has 15 amino acids. Germline CDR1 is MGHRA and CDR2 is YSYEKL. V lost 0 bases to trimming and J lost 3 bases; unmatched junction nucleotides: 5.

The chain uses TRBV7-8 and TRBJ2-7; D remains ambiguous. The CDR3 loop spans 13 amino acids. The V end lost 2 bases, the J end lost 4 bases, and 9 bases lay between the germline ends. CDR1 is SGHVS and CDR2 is FQNEAQ in the germline V gene. CDR3: CASSLNVQYEQYF. The CDR3 region has the DNA TGTGCCAGCAGCTTAAATGTTCAGTACGAGCAGTACTTC.

V and J are TRBV5-6 and TRBJ2-7; 9 bases are shared with TRBD1. Trimming at V came to 4 bases and at J to 3 bases, leaving 8 bases not matched to a gene. The CDR3 sequence is 15 residues long. The germline CDR1 and CDR2 sequences are SGHDT and YYEEEE. For the CDR3, the DNA is TGTGCCAGCAGCCCCGGACAGGGGCACCTCTACGAGCAGTACTTC. Translation gives CASSPGQGHLYEQYF.

The chain carries TRBV24-1 and TRBJ2-3; possibly TRBD1 for D (6 bases). The CDR3 has 19 amino acids. Germline CDR1 reads KGHDR; CDR2 reads SFDVKD. Trimming shortened V by 3 bases and J by 2 bases, and 23 bases separated the two germline ends. CDR3 in amino acids: CATSDTRGGPQGNTDTQYF. The CDR3 DNA reads TGTGCCACCAGTGATACCCGTGGCGGACCACAGGGTAACACAGATACGCAGTATTTT.

This clonotype was observed a few times. The chain couples TRBV6-2 or TRBV6-3 to TRBJ2-5; D not resolved. V lost 5 bases and J 5 bases, leaving 9 bases between the germline ends. This CDR3 has 12 residues. CDR1 and CDR2 from the germline V gene are MNHEY and SVGEGT. The CDR3 DNA follows: TGTGCCAGCAGTATTCCCACCGAGACCCAGTACTTC. This encodes CASSIPTETQYF.

The sample holds many counts of this clonotype. V gene TRBV7-8 combines with J gene TRBJ2-6; 7 nucleotides align to TRBD1. Germline-derived CDR1 and CDR2 are SGHVS and FQNEAQ. The J segment lost 0 bases and the V segment lost 8 bases, leaving 10 bases of the junction unmatched. CDR3 size: 17 residues. In DNA, the CDR3 is TGTGCCAGCTCGGCCCAGGGGGTTGCCTCTGGGGCCAACGTCCTGACTTTC. Its translation: CASSAQGVASGANVLTF.

At least ten counts were recorded for this clonotype. The chain has TRBV6-1 and TRBJ1-4, with 7 bases that match TRBD1. The germline V gene has CDR1 MNHNS and CDR2 SASEGT. With 6 bases clipped from V and 5 bases from J, the junction kept 6 bases outside the gene matches. The CDR3 loop spans 14 amino acids. CDR3 bases: TGTGCCAGCAGGGTCGGGACAGTCAATGAAAAACTGTTTTTT. It is translated as CASRVGTVNEKLFF.

Many counts were recorded for this clonotype. The chain carries TRBV7-6 and TRBJ2-4; 10 positions match TRBD2. V gave up 5 bases and J gave up 6 bases; unmatched junction bases: 7. Per the germline V gene, CDR1 is SGHVS and CDR2 is FNYEAQ. This CDR3 is 15 amino acids long. The CDR3 reads CASSPGSGRSNIQYF. DNA for the CDR3: TGTGCCAGCAGCCCCGGTAGCGGGAGGTCAAACATTCAGTACTTC.

This clonotype was counted a few times. The V and J genes are TRBV6-5 and TRBJ2-1, with a tentative D call TRBD1 (6 bases). The V gene's germline CDR1 is MNHEY and CDR2 SVGAGI. Trimming removed 6 bases from V and 6 bases from J, with 15 bases in between. The CDR3 totals 14 residues. This chain's CDR3 is CASRPDTGFNEQFF. The CDR3 DNA follows: TGTGCCAGCAGACCGGACACAGGGTTCAATGAGCAGTTCTTC.

The J gene is TRBJ1-5, the V gene TRBV29-1, with D perhaps matching TRBD1 (5 bases). Germline lookup yields CDR1 SQVTM and CDR2 ANQGSEA. The CDR3 has 12 amino acids. Trimming took 5 bases from V and 2 from J, leaving 7 bases between them. The CDR3 loop is CSVLTGNQPQHF. CDR3 bases: TGCAGCGTTCTGACAGGCAATCAGCCCCAGCATTTT.

The chain employs TRBV19 and TRBJ2-5; D gene unclear. The CDR3 totals 12 residues. Looked up from germline, CDR1 is LNHDA and CDR2 is SQIVND (reference sequence). Trimming took off 1 base at V and 7 bases at J, with 7 bases between the two ends. The CDR3 bases are TGTGCCAGTAGTATAGGCGACGGGACCCAGTACTTC. Its translation is CASSIGDGTQYF.

The table lists this clonotype with a few counts. The rearrangement links TRBV28 to TRBJ2-3, with 8 bases that match TRBD2. This CDR3 is 14 amino acids long. Trimming removed 8 bases from V and 0 bases from J; junction bases left unmatched: 4. CDR1 MDHEN and CDR2 SYDVKM come from the germline V gene. The CDR3 region is CASRGGPSTDTQYF. The CDR3 DNA is TGTGCCAGCCGCGGGGGGCCCAGCACAGATACGCAGTATTTT.

This clonotype was recorded a few times. The chain is built from TRBV14 and TRBJ2-3; D gene uncertain. This CDR3 spans 15 amino acids. V lost 1 base and J 4 bases, leaving 12 bases between the germline ends. The germline V gene encodes CDR1 SGHDN and CDR2 FVKESK. The CDR3 region is CASSQGGLQADTQYF. CDR3 nucleotide sequence: TGTGCCAGCAGCCAAGGTGGCCTCCAGGCAGATACGCAGTATTTT.

In its sample, this clonotype was seen a few times. The genes are TRBV7-2 and TRBJ1-2; perhaps TRBD1 as D (6 bases). V lost 8 bases to trimming and J lost 2 bases, with 15 bases between them. CDR1 is SGHTA, CDR2 FQGNSA, per germline. This CDR3 region has 14 residues. CDR3 sequence (DNA): TGTGCCAGCTCCTCGACAGGACCCAACTATGGCTACACCTTC. As protein: CASSSTGPNYGYTF.